This T cell receptor (beta chain) was observed in a study of graft-versus-host responses after intestinal transplantation. Overall study context: Recipients received multivisceral, liver-intestinal, or isolated intestinal transplants.

The assay was immunoSEQ multiplex PCR, and TCRdb's table has in-frame clones only and misses some. Of roughly 99,000 clones in the sample, around 88% were seen once. Looked up from germline, CDR1 is SGHRS and CDR2 is YFSETQ. V was clipped by 0 bases and J by 3 bases, with 6 bases between them. The length of the CDR3 is 13 residues. Note on this clone: Antigen specificity is unknown.

Study results and caveats: Subjects displaying graft-donor T cell macrochimerism possessed elevated graft-versus-host to host-versus-graft clonal ratios inside allografts.

This clonotype originated in a human patient who received an intestinal transplant, so some T cells may come from the graft donor. The rearrangement links TRBV5-1 to TRBJ1-2, with D hard to call. The sequencing here drew on PBMCs, taken 255 days after intestinal transplant. CDR3 sequence reads: CASSLAPDYGYTF. As DNA, the CDR3 is TGCGCCAGCAGCTTGGCCCCGGACTATGGCTACACCTTC.